These 3 T cell receptor beta chains originate from one sample sequenced in a study of blood T cell repertoires in COVID-19. Profiled with immunoSEQ multiplex PCR; TCRdb holds only in-frame clones, not every one. The sample has 150,000 to 200,000 clones; over 85% are singletons. The sequenced sample was peripheral blood. These receptors were collected from a woman aged 60-70 years with COVID-19, enrolled during active disease.

The chain employs TRBV2 and TRBJ1-4; TRBD1 agrees at 11 bases. CDR3 size: 17 residues. Losses at the gene ends were 2 bases for V and 7 bases for J; bases not matched to a gene: 9. Germline-derived CDR1 and CDR2 are SNHLY and FYNNEI. The CDR3 DNA is TGTGCCAGCAGTGAATCCGGACAGGGGGCTTCGGGTGAAAAACTGTTTTTT. Its translation is CASSESGQGASGEKLFF.

The chain combines TRBV11-3 with TRBJ2-1; TRBD1 matches at 7 bases. Per the germline V gene, CDR1 is SGHNT and CDR2 is YENEEA. The CDR3 sequence is 16 residues long. The ends lost 1 base at V and 8 bases at J; junction bases unmatched: 11. CDR3 residues: CASSLGVGGVMDEQFF. CDR3 in DNA: TGTGCCAGCAGCTTAGGAGTAGGGGGCGTCATGGATGAGCAGTTCTTC.

The chain links TRBV2 to TRBJ1-1, with D uncertain. This CDR3 comprises 14 residues. V lost 0 bases and J 1 base, leaving 6 bases between the germline ends. The germline CDR1 and CDR2 sequences are SNHLY and FYNNEI. CDR3 sequence (DNA): TGTGCCAGCAGTGAAGCGAGCACGAACACTGAAGCTTTCTTT. It encodes CASSEASTNTEAFF. The full variable domain, completed using reference TRBV2 and TRBJ1-1, is EPEVTQTPSHQVTQMGQEVILRCVPISNHLYFYWYRQILGQKVEFLVSFYNNEISEKSEIFDDQFSVERPDGSNFTLKIRSTKLEDSAMYFCASSEASTNTEAFFGQGTRLTVV.